This T cell receptor beta chain was sequenced during a study of early T cells in non-severe SARS-CoV-2 infection. The germline V gene has CDR1 DFQATT and CDR2 SNEGSKA (reference sequence). Trimming cost V 6 bases and J 3 bases; bases outside gene matches: 8. The CDR3 has 13 residues. This clonotype occurred many times. A single record per CDR3 protein comes from TCRdb applying MiXCR to the 5' RACE reads. This table holds roughly 100,000 distinct CDR3 sequences, less than 15% found once. This clonotype was obtained from an adult who was a healthcare worker with PCR-confirmed SARS-CoV-2 infection or an uninfected control (not recorded which). The V call is TRBV20-1, the J call TRBJ2-7; 7 bases match TRBD2. The source material was whole blood. The CDR3 spells CSAQAGTFYEQYF. The CDR3 coding sequence is TGCAGTGCCCAAGCGGGAACCTTCTACGAGCAGTACTTC.